Sequencing of this T cell receptor beta chain was carried out in a study of T cells after yellow fever vaccination. Study-wide results and caveats: Researchers noted that a small share of clonotypes showed up in both CD4 and CD8 compartments.

CDR1 and CDR2 (germline): MGHDK, SYGVNS. The CDR3 extends over 17 amino acids. After removal of 3 bases from V and 5 bases from J, the junction contained 10 bases not matched to a gene. Details on this clonotype: Its antigen is as yet unknown.

TCRdb independently ran MiXCR on the 5' RACE reads; one entry per CDR3 protein. The sample records about 340,000 distinct CDR3 sequences, roughly 4.3% being singletons. The TCR originated in a young man who received the YFV17D yellow fever vaccine. This sequence joins TRBV25-1 and TRBJ2-2, with 9 bases identical to TRBD1. The sample was PBMCs, taken 5 days after the yellow fever booster vaccination. CDR3 sequence: CASSDFVGQGGTGELFF. The CDR3 DNA is TGTGCCAGCAGTGACTTCGTGGGACAGGGTGGGACCGGGGAGCTGTTTTTT.